A single TCR beta chain is shown here with its context. No antigen is known for it. The assay was immunoSEQ multiplex PCR, and TCRdb's table has in-frame clones only and misses some. This sample has more than 45,000 clones, with more than 85% found just once. The sample is drawn from a study of lymphopenia after photon versus proton radiotherapy. The germline V gene encodes CDR1 MDHEN and CDR2 SYDVKM. The CDR3 sequence is 13 residues long. The V gene lost 5 bases and the J gene lost 13 bases, with 20 bases spanning the gap. Findings of the study overall: Post-nadir diversity loss with photons came from oligoclonal expansion, particularly CD8+ Temra cells.

The sequenced sample was peripheral blood, obtained from a patient treated with photon-based radiotherapy. The TCR sequence derives from a woman aged 40-49 years with cholangiocarcinoma. V and J are TRBV28 and TRBJ1-2, with D maybe TRBD1 (6 bases). CDR3 loop: CASSGGSARGGTF. CDR3 in DNA: TGTGCCAGCAGTGGGGGCAGCGCCCGGGGTGGCACCTTC.